This entry concerns a single T cell receptor beta chain. The sample originates from a study of spatial heterogeneity in lung cancer. TCRdb re-called the 5' RACE reads with MiXCR, one entry per CDR3 protein. Of under 30,000 distinct CDR3 sequences listed, 4% to 6% were seen once; the top ten hold 5.2%. Described time point: sample taken at primary tumor resection. TCRs were sequenced from unsorted whole RNA of tumor, nontumor lung or PBMC. The CDR3 totals 16 residues. From germline, CDR1 is SEHNR and CDR2 FQNEAQ (reference sequence). V dropped 2 bases and J dropped 3; count of bases not matched to a gene: 4.

This chain joins TRBV7-9 and TRBJ2-3, with TRBD2 matching 11 bases. This clonotype originated in a male donor with early-stage non-small cell lung cancer. The material sequenced was PBMCs, taken at surgery. Written as DNA, the CDR3 is TGTGCCAGCAGCTTATTAGCGGGGGGGCCTACAGATACGCAGTATTTT. Translated, it gives CASSLLAGGPTDTQYF.